The entry below describes one TCR beta chain. The data were produced by immunoSEQ multiplex PCR, yet TCRdb's version contains in-frame clones alone and is incomplete. The sample has hundreds of thousands of clones; 75% to 85% are singletons. This sample was taken from a study of shared clonotypes between healthy human individuals. CDR1 MGHRA and CDR2 YSYEKL come from the germline V gene. V dropped 0 bases and J dropped 0 bases, with 24 bases sitting between them. This CDR3 is 21 amino acids long. The chain couples TRBV4-1 to TRBJ1-5; D may be TRBD1 (5 bases). Sequenced material: PBMCs. The origin of this receptor is a woman aged 40 to 50 in good health. Some clones in this sample may be carry-over from other donors' samples. The CDR3: CASSQEGPGDKAPYSNQPQHF. The CDR3 DNA is TGCGCCAGCAGCCAAGAGGGACCCGGTGACAAAGCCCCATATAGCAATCAGCCCCAGCATTTT.